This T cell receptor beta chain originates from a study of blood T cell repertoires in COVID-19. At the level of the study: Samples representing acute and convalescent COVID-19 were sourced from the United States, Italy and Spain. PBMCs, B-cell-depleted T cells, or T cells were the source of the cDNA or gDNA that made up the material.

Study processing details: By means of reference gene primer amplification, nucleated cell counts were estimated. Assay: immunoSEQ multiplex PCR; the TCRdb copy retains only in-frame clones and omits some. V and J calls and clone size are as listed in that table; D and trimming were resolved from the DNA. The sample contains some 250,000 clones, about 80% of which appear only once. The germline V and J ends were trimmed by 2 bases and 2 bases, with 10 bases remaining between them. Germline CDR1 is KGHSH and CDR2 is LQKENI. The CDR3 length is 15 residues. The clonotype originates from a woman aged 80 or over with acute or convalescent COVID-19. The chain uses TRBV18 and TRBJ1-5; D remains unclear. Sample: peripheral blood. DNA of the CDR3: TGTGCCAGCTCACCAACGGGAGAGCGCAATCAGCCCCAGCATTTT. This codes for CASSPTGERNQPQHF.